This T cell receptor beta chain was found in a study of early T cells in non-severe SARS-CoV-2 infection. Overall study: Bulk RNA from unsorted whole blood was sequenced; chains were unpaired.

V dropped 2 bases and J dropped 2 bases, with 10 bases sitting between them. Looked up from germline, CDR1 is SNHLY and CDR2 is FYNNEI. This CDR3 comprises 14 residues. This clonotype was detected many times. The target antigen is unknown. Attachment of unique molecular identifiers to individual cDNA molecules was performed. TCRdb analysed the 5' RACE reads with MiXCR anew, one entry per CDR3 protein. Of about 46,000 distinct CDR3 sequences listed, roughly a tenth are singletons. Notes on the study in general: Reliance on VDJdb matching favored anti-spike CD8 responses; private and CD4 specificities were missed.

The rearrangement uses TRBV2 and TRBJ2-7; D is possibly TRBD1 (5 bases). The source was whole blood, collected at baseline. This receptor was taken from an adult who was a healthcare worker with PCR-confirmed SARS-CoV-2 infection or an uninfected control (not recorded which). CDR3 sequence (DNA): TGTGCCAGCAGTGAAACTGGCAGGGCCTACGAGCAGTACTTC. Encoded protein: CASSETGRAYEQYF.